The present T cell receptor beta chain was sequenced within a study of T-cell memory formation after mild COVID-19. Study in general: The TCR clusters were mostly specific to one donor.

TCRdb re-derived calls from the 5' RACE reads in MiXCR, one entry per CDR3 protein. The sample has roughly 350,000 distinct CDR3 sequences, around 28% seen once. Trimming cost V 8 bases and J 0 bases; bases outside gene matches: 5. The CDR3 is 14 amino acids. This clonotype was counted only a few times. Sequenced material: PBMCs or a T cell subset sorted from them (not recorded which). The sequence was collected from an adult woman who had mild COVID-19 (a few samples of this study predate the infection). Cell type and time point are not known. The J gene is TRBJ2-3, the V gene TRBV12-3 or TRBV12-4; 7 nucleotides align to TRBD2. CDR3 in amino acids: CASVLGGSTDTQYF. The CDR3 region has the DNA TGTGCCAGCGTATTGGGGGGGAGCACAGATACGCAGTATTTT.